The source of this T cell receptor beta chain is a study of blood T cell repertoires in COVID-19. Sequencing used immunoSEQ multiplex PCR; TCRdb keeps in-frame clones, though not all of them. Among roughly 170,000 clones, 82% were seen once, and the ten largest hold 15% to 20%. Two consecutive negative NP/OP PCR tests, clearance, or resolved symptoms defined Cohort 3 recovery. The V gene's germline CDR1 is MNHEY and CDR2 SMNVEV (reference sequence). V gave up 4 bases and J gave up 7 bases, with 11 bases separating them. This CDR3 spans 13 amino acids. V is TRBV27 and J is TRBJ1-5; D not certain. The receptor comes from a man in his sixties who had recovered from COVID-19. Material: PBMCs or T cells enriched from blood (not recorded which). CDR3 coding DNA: TGTGCCAGCAGTTCCCCCCCAGGCCAGCCCCAGCATTTT. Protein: CASSSPPGQPQHF.